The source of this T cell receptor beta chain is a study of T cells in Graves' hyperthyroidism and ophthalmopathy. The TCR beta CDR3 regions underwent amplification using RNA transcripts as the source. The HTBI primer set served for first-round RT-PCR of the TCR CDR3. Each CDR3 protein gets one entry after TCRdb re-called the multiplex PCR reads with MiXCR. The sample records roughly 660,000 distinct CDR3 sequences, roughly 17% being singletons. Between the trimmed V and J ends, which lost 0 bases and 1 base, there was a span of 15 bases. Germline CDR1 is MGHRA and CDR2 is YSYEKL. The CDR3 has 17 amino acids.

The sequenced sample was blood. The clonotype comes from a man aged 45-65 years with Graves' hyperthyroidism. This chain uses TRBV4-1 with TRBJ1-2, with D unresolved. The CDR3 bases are TGCGCCAGCAGCCAAGAGTTTGGTCGCGGCCTTAACTATGGCTACACCTTC. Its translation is CASSQEFGRGLNYGYTF.